This T cell receptor beta chain was captured in a study of OX40 agonist ivuxolimab in advanced cancers. For the study at large: A history of anti-PD-1, anti-PD-L1 or anti-CTLA-4 therapy was acceptable, and 40% had some.

Assay: immunoSEQ multiplex PCR; the TCRdb copy retains only in-frame clones and omits some. The table shows tens of thousands of clones, with roughly four fifths occurring only once. The V end lost 2 bases, the J end lost 2 bases, and 10 bases lay between the germline ends. Germline lookup yields CDR1 MNHEY and CDR2 SVGAGI. The CDR3 totals 15 residues. V usage is TRBV6-5 and J usage is TRBJ1-5; D not certain. The sequencing used CD4+ or CD8+ T cells sorted from blood, collected in a trial of the OX40 agonist ivuxolimab. The TCR originated in an adult with an advanced solid tumor such as melanoma, head and neck, liver or kidney cancer. CDR3 in amino acids: CASSYQTRGNQPQHF. As DNA, the CDR3 is TGTGCCAGCAGTTACCAAACTCGGGGCAATCAGCCCCAGCATTTT.